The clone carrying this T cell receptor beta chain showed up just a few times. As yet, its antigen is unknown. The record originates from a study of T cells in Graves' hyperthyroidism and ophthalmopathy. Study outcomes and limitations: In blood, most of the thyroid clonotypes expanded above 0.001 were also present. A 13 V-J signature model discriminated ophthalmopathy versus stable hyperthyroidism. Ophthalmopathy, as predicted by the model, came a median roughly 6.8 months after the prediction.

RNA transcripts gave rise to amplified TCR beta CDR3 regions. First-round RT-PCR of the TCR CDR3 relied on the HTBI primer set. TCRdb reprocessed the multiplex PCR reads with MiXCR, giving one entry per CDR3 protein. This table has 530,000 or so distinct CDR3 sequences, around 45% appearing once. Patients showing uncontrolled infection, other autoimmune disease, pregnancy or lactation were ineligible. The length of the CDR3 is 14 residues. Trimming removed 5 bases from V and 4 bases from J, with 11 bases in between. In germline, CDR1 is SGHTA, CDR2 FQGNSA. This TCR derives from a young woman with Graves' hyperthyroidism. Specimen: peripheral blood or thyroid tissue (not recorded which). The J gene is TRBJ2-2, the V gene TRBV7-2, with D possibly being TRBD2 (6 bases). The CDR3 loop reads CASSPGDRTGELFF. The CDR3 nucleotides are TGTGCCAGCAGCCCGGGGGACCGCACCGGGGAGCTGTTTTTT.